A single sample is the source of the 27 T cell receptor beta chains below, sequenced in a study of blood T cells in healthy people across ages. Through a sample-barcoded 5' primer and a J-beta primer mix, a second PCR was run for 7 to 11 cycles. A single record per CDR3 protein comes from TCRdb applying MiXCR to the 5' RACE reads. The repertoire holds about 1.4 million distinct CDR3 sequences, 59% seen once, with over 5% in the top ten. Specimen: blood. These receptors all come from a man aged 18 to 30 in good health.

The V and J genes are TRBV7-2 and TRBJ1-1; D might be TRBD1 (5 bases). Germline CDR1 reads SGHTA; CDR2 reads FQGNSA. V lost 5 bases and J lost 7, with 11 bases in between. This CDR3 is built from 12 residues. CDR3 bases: TGTGCCAGCAGCGCCTTTGGGGGTGAAGCTTTCTTT. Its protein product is CASSAFGGEAFF.

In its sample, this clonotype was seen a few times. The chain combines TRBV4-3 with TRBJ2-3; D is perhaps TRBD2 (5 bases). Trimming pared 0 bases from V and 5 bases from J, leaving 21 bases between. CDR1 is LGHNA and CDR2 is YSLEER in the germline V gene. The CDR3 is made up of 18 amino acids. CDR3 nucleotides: TGCGCCAGCAGCCAAGATTCGGGGATAAGGGCCCTAGGAGATACGCAGTATTTT. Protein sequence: CASSQDSGIRALGDTQYF.

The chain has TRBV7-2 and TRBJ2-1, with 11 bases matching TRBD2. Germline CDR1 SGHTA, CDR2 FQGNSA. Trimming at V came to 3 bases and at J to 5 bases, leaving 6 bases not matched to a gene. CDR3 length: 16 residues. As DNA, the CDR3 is TGTGCCAGCAGCTTTCCGACTAGCGGGGTTAACAATGAGCAGTTCTTC. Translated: CASSFPTSGVNNEQFF.

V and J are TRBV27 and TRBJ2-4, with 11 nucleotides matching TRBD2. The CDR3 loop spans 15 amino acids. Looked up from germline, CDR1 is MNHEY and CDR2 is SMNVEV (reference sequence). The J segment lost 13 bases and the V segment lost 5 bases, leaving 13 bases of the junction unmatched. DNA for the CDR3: TGTGCCAGCAGTATAGGGACTAGCGGAAGGAAGGAGCAGTACTTC. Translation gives CASSIGTSGRKEQYF.

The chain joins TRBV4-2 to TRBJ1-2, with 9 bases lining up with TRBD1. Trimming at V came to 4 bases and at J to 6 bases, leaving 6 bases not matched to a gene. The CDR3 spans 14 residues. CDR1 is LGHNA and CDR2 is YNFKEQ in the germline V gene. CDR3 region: CASSPLRQGDGYTF. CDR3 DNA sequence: TGTGCCAGCAGCCCTCTTCGACAGGGGGATGGCTACACCTTC.

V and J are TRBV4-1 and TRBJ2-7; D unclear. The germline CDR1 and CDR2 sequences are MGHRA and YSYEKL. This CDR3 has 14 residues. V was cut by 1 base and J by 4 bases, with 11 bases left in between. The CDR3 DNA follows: TGCGCCAGCAGCCAAGCTACTATTCCATACGAGCAGTACTTC. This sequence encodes CASSQATIPYEQYF.

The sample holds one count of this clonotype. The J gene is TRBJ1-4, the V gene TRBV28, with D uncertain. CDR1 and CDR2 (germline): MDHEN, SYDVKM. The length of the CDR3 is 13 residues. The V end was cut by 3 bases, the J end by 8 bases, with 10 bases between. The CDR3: CASSLKGWEKLFF. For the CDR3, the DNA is TGTGCCAGCAGTTTGAAGGGTTGGGAAAAACTGTTTTTT.

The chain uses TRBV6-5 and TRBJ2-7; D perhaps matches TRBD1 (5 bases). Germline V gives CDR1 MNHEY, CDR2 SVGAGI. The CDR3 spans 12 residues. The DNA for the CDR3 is TGTGCAAAGGGGCAGGTGTCTCCTCAGGAGTACTTC. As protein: CAKGQVSPQEYF.

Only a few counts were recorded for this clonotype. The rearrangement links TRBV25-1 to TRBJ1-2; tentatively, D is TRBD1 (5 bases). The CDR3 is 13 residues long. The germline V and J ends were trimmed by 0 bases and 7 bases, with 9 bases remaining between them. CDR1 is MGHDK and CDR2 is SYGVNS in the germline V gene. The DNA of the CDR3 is TGTGCCAGCAGTGAATACCCCCAGGGTGGCTACACCTTC. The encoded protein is CASSEYPQGGYTF.

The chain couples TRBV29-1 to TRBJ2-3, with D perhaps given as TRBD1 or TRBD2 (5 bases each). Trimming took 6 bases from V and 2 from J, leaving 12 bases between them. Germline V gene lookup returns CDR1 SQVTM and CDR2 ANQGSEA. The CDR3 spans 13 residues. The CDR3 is CSVSGRVTDTQYF. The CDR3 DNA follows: TGCAGCGTGAGCGGCAGGGTCACAGATACGCAGTATTTT.

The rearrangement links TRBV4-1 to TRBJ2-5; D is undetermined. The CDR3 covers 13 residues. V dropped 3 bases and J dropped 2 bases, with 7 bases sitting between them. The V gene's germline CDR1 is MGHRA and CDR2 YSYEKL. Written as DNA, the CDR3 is TGCGCCAGCAGCCATTATTTACAAGAGACCCAGTACTTC. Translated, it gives CASSHYLQETQYF.

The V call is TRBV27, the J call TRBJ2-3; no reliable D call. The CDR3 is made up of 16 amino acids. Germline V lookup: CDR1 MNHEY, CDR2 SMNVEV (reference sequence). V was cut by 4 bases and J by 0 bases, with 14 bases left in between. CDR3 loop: CASSSHGGGSTDTQYF. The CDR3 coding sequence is TGTGCCAGCAGTTCCCACGGCGGTGGAAGCACAGATACGCAGTATTTT.

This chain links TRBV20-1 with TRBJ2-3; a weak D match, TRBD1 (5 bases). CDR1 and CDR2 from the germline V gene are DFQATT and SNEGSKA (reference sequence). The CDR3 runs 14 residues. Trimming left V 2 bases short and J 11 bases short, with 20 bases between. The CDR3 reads CSARSGKSTLQQYF. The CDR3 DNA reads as TGCAGTGCTAGATCAGGGAAAAGCACCCTACAGCAGTATTTT.

The CDR3 DNA reads as TGCAGTGCTAGAGATCTTTGGACACGAAGCTCCTACGAGCAGTACTTC. Its translation: CSARDLWTRSSYEQYF. The chain carries TRBV20-1 and TRBJ2-7; TRBD1 is a possible D gene (5 bases). V was cut by 0 bases and J by 0 bases, with 15 bases left in between. Germline V CDR1 and CDR2: DFQATT, SNEGSKA (reference sequence). The CDR3 contains 16 residues.

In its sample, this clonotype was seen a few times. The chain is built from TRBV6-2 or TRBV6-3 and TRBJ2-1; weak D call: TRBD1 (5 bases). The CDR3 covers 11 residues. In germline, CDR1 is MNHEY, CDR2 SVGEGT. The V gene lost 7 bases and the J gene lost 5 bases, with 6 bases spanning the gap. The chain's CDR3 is CASTRDNEQFF. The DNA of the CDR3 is TGTGCCAGCACCAGGGACAATGAGCAGTTCTTC.

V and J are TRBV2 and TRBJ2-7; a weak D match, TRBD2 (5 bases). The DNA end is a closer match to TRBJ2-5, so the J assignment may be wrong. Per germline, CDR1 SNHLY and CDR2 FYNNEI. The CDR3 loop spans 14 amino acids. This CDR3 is CAREDDRTPETQYF. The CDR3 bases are TGTGCCAGGGAGGACGATAGGACCCCCGAGACCCAGTACTTC.

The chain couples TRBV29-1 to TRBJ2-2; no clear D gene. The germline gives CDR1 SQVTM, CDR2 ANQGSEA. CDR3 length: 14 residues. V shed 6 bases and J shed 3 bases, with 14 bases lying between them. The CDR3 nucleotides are TGCAGCGTCGCGCCCCGGAGCGACACCGGGGAGCTGTTTTTT. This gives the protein CSVAPRSDTGELFF.

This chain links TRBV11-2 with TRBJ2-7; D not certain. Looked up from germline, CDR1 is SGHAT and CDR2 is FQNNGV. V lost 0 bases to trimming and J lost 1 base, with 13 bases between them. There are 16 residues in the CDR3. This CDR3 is CASSLDSAPGSYEQYF. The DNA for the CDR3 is TGTGCCAGCAGCTTAGATTCGGCCCCAGGATCCTACGAGCAGTACTTC.

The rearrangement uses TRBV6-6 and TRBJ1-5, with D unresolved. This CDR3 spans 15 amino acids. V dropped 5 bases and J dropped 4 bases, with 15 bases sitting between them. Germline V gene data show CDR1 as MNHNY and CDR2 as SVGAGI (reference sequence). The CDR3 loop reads CASSRAYVRNQPQHF. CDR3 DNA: TGTGCCAGCAGTCGAGCCTATGTAAGAAATCAGCCCCAGCATTTT.

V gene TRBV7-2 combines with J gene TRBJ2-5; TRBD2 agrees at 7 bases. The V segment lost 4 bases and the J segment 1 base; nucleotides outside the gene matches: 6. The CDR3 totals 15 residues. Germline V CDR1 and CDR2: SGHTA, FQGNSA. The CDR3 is CASSWEAGLQETQYF. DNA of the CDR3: TGTGCCAGCAGCTGGGAAGCGGGGCTCCAAGAGACCCAGTACTTC.

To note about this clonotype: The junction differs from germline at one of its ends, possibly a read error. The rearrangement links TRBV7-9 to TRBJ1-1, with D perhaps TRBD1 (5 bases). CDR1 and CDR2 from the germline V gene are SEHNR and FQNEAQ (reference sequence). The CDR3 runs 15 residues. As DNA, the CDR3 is TGTGCCAGCAGCCCCAGTGGGGGTTTCGGCACTGAGGCTTTCTTT. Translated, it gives CASSPSGGFGTEAFF.

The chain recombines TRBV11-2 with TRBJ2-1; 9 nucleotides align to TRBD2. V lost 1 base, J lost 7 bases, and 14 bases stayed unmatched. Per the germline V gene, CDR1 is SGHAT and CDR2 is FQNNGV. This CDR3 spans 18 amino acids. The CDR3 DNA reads TGTGCCAGCAGCTTAGGCTTTTCCTGGCGGGGGGGCCCGAATGAGCAGTTCTTC. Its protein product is CASSLGFSWRGGPNEQFF.

In nucleotides, the CDR3 is TGTGCCAGCAGCGGATTCCTTGAGACCCAGTACTTC. It codes for CASSGFLETQYF. The gene calls are TRBV7-9 and TRBJ2-5; unclear D gene. The CDR3 runs to 12 residues. Trimming left V 5 bases short and J 5 bases short, with 9 bases between. Germline assignment: CDR1 SEHNR and CDR2 FQNEAQ (reference sequence).

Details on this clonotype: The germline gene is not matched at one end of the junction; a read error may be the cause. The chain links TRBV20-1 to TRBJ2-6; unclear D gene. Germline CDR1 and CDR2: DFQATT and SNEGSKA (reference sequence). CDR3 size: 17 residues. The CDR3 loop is CSAREVGPVSRANVLTF. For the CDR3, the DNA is TGCAGTGCTAGAGAAGTTGGGCCCGTCTCTAGGGCCAACGTCCTGACTTTC.

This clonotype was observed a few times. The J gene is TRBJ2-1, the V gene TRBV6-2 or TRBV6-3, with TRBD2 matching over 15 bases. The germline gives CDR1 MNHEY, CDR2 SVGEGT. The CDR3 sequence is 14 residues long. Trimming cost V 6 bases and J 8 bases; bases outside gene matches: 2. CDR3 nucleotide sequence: TGTGCCAGCAGGGGACTAGCGGGGGGCTATGAGCAGTTCTTC. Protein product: CASRGLAGGYEQFF.

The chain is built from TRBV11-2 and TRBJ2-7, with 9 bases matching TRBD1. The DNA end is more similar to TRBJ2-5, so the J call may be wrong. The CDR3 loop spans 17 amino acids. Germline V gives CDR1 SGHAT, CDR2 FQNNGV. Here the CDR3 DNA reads TGTGCCAGCAGCTTAGGCAGGACAGGGGTTCTCACTGAGACCCAGTACTTC. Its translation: CASSLGRTGVLTETQYF.

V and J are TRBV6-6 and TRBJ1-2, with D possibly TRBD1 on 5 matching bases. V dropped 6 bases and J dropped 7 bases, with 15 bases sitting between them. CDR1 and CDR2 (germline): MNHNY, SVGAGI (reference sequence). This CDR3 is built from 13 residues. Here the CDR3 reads CASRTGGRSGYTF. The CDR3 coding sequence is TGTGCCAGCAGAACCGGGGGACGGAGTGGCTACACCTTC.